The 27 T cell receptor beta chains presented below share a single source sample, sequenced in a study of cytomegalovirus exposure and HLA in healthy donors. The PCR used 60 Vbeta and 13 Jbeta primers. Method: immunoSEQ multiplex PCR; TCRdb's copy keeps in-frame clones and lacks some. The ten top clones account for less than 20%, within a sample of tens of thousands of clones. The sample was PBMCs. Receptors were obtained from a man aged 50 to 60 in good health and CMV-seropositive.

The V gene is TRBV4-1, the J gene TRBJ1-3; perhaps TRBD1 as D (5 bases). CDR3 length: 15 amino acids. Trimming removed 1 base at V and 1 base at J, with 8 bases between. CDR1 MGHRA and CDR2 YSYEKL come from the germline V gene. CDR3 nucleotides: TGCGCCAGCAGCCAAGTGGGGACTTCTGGAAACACCATATATTTT. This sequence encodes CASSQVGTSGNTIYF.

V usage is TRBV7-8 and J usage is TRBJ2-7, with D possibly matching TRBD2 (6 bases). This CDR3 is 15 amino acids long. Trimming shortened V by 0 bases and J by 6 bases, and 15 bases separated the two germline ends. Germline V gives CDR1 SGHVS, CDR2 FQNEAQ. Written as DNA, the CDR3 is TGTGCCAGCAGCTTAGCGGGACTCCAGAGGGGCGAGCAGTACTTC. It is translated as CASSLAGLQRGEQYF.

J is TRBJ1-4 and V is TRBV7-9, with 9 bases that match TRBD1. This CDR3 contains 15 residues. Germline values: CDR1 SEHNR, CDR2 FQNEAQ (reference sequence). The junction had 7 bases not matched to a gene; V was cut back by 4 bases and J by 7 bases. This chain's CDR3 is CASSSDRGRTEKLFF. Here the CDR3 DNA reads TGTGCCAGCAGCTCGGACAGGGGTCGAACTGAAAAACTGTTTTTT. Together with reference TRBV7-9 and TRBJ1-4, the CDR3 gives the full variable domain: DTGVSQNPRHKITKRGQNVTFRCDPISEHNRLYWYRQTLGQGPEFLTYFQNEAQLEKSRLLSDRFSAERPKGSFSTLEIQRTEQGDSAMYLCASSSDRGRTEKLFFGSGTQLSVL.

Here the CDR3 DNA reads TGTGCCAGCTCACCCCGCCGCCGGGGGGTTGGTTCTGGAAACACCATATATTTT. It encodes CASSPRRRGVGSGNTIYF. The rearrangement joins TRBV18 to TRBJ1-3; D may be TRBD1 (5 bases). Germline V gene lookup returns CDR1 KGHSH and CDR2 LQKENI. The CDR3 has 18 amino acids. V was shortened by 3 bases and J by 1 base, with 19 bases between the two germline ends.

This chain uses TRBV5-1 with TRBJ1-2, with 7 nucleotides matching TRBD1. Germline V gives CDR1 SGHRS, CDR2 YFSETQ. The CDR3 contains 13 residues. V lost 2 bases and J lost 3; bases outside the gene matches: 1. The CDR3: CASSLTGDYGYTF. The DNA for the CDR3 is TGCGCCAGCAGCTTAACAGGGGACTATGGCTACACCTTC. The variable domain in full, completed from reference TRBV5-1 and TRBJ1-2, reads KAGVTQTPRYLIKTRGQQVTLSCSPISGHRSVSWYQQTPGQGLQFLFEYFSETQRNKGNFPGRFSGRQFSNSRSEMNVSTLELGDSALYLCASSLTGDYGYTFGSGTRLTVV.

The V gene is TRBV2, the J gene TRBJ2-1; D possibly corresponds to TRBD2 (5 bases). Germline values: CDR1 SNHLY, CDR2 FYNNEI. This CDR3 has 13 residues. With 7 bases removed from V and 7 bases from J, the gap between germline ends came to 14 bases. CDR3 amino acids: CASKFGPGNEQFF. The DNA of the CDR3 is TGTGCCAGCAAATTCGGACCGGGGAATGAGCAGTTCTTC. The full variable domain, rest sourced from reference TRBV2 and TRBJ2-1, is EPEVTQTPSHQVTQMGQEVILRCVPISNHLYFYWYRQILGQKVEFLVSFYNNEISEKSEIFDDQFSVERPDGSNFTLKIRSTKLEDSAMYFCASKFGPGNEQFFGPGTRLTVL.

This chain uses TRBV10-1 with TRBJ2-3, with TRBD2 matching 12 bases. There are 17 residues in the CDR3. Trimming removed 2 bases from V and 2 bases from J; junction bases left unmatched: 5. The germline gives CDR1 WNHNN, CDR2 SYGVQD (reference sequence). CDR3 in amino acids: CASSEGLAGSFTDTQYF. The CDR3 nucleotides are TGCGCCAGCAGTGAGGGACTAGCGGGGTCCTTCACAGATACGCAGTATTTT.

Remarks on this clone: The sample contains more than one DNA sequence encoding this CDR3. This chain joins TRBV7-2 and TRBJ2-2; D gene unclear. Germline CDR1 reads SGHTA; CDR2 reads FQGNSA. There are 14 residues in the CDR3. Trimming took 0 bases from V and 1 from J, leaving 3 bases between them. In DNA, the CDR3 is TGTGCCAGCAGCTTAGCGAGGAACACCGGGGAGCTGTTTTTT. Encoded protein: CASSLARNTGELFF.

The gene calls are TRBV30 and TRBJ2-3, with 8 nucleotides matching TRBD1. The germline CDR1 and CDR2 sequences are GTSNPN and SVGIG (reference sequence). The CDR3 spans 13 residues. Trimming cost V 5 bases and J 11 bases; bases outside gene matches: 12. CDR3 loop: CAWAGTGELWQYF. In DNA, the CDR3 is TGTGCCTGGGCCGGGACAGGAGAATTATGGCAGTATTTT.

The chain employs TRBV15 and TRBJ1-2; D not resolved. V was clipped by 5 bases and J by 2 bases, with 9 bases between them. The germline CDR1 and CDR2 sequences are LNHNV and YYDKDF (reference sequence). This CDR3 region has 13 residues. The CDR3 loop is CATSVPRNYGYTF. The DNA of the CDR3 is TGTGCCACCAGCGTCCCGAGGAACTATGGCTACACCTTC.

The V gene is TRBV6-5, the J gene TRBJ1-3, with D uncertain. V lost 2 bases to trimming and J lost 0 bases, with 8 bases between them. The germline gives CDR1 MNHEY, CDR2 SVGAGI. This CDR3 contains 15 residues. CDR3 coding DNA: TGTGCCAGCAGTTACGGACTCGGCTCTGGAAACACCATATATTTT. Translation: CASSYGLGSGNTIYF.

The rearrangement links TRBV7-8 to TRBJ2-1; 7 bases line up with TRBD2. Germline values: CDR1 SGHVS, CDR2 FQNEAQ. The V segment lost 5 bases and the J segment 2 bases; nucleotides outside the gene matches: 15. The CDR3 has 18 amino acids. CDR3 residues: CASSQPRLRESTYNEQFF. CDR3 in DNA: TGTGCCAGCAGCCAACCGCGTTTGCGGGAGTCGACCTACAATGAGCAGTTCTTC.

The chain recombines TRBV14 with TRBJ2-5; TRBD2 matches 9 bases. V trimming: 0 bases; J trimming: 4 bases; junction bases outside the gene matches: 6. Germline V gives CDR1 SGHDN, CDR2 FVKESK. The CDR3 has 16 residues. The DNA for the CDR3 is TGTGCCAGCAGCCAAGAAAGCGGGAGGATGGCAGAGACCCAGTACTTC. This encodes CASSQESGRMAETQYF.

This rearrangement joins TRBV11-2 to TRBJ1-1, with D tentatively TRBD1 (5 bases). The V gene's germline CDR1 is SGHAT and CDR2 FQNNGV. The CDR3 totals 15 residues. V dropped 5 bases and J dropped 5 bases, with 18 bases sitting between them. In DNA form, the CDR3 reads TGTGCCAGCAGCCAGGGTGTAGGATTAGCTACTGAAGCTTTCTTT. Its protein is CASSQGVGLATEAFF.

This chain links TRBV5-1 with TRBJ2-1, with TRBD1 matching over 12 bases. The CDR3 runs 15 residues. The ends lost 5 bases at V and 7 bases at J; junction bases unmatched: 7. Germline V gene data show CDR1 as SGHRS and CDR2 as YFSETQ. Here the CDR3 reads CASSLPGQGANEQFF. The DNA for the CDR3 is TGCGCCAGCAGTCTCCCGGGACAGGGGGCGAATGAGCAGTTCTTC.

Written as DNA, the CDR3 is TGTGCCAGCAGCGGGGGGAGGGGGGACCTCAGATCAAATGAGCAGTTCTTC. It encodes CASSGGRGDLRSNEQFF. The chain carries TRBV9 and TRBJ2-1, with D maybe TRBD2 (7 bases). V dropped 3 bases and J dropped 7 bases, with 23 bases sitting between them. Looked up from germline, CDR1 is SGDLS and CDR2 is YYNGEE. CDR3 length: 17 residues. The full variable domain, its missing parts supplied by reference TRBV9 and TRBJ2-1, is DSGVTQTPKHLITATGQRVTLRCSPRSGDLSVYWYQQSLDQGLQFLIQYYNGEERAKGNILERFSAQQFPDLHSELNLSSLELGDSALYFCASSGGRGDLRSNEQFFGPGTRLTVL.

Written as DNA, the CDR3 is TGTGCCAGCAGCACCTGGACAGGGCAAGAGACCCAGTACTTC. Translation gives CASSTWTGQETQYF. The rearrangement joins TRBV9 to TRBJ2-5; 8 nucleotides match TRBD1. Germline V CDR1 and CDR2: SGDLS, YYNGEE. The trim removed 4 bases at V and 2 bases at J, leaving 4 bases unmatched. The CDR3 is 14 residues long.

CDR3 region: CASSPGQVLPSTNEKLFF. The CDR3, as DNA: TGTGCCAGCAGTCCCGGACAGGTGCTTCCTTCAACTAATGAAAAACTGTTTTTT. The gene calls are TRBV5-8 and TRBJ1-4, with 7 bases aligning to TRBD1. Germline V gene data show CDR1 as SGHTS and CDR2 as YDEGEE. The V gene end was trimmed by 5 bases and the J gene end by 0 bases; junction bases not matched to a gene: 13. The CDR3 length is 18 residues.

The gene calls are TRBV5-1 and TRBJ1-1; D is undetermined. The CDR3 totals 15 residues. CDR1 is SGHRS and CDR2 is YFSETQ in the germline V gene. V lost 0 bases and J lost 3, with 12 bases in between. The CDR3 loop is CASSLGVTAYTEAFF. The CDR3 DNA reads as TGCGCCAGCAGCTTGGGGGTCACAGCCTACACTGAAGCTTTCTTT.

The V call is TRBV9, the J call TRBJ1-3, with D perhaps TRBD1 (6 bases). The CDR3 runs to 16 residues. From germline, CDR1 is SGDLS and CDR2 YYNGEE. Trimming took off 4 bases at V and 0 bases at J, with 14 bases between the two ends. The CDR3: CASSPWTVLSGNTIYF. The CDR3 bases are TGTGCCAGCAGCCCGTGGACAGTCCTCTCTGGAAACACCATATATTTT.

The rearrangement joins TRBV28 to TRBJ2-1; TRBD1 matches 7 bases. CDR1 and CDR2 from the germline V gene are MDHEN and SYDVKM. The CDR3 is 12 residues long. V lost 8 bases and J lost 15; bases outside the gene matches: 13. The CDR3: CASQVQGGYRFF. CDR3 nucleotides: TGTGCCAGCCAGGTTCAAGGGGGCTATCGGTTCTTC.

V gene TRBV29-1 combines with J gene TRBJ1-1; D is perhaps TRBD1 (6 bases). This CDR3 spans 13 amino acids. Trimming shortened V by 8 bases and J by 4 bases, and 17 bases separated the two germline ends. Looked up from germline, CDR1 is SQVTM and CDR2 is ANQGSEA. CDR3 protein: CSRGQRRSTEAFF. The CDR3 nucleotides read TGCAGCCGCGGACAGCGAAGGAGCACTGAAGCTTTCTTT.

This chain's CDR3 is CASSTSLAAAYEQYF. CDR3 sequence (DNA): TGTGCCAGTAGTACCTCCTTAGCAGCCGCCTACGAGCAGTACTTC. The gene calls are TRBV19 and TRBJ2-7; D ambiguous. Germline lookup yields CDR1 LNHDA and CDR2 SQIVND (reference sequence). The ends were cut back, 4 bases at V and 2 bases at J, with 15 bases in the middle. The CDR3 totals 15 residues.

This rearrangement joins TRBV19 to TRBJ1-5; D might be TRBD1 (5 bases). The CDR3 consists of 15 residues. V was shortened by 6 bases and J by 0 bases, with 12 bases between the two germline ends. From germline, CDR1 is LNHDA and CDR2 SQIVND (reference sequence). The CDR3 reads CASSGHDDSNQPQHF. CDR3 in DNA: TGTGCCAGTAGCGGACATGACGATAGCAATCAGCCCCAGCATTTT.

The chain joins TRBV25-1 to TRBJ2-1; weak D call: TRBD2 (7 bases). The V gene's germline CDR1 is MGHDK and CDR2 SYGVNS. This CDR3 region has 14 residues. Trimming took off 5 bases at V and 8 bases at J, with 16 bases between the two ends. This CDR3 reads CASSPLGGADEQFF. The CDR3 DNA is TGTGCCAGCAGTCCCCTGGGGGGGGCGGATGAGCAGTTCTTC.

Here the CDR3 DNA reads TGTGCCTCGGGCTTGGTCGGGGATCAGCCCCAGCATTTT. It specifies CASGLVGDQPQHF. The chain recombines TRBV7-2 with TRBJ1-5; no reliable D call. Between the trimmed V and J ends, which lost 11 bases and 5 bases, there was a span of 16 bases. The CDR3 totals 13 residues. Germline-derived CDR1 and CDR2 are SGHTA and FQGNSA.

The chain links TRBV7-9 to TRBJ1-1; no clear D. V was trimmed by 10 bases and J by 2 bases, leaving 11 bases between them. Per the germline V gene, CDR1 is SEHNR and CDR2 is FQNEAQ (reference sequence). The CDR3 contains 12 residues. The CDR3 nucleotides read TGTGCCACCCTTGGCCCTAACACTGAAGCTTTCTTT. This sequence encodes CATLGPNTEAFF. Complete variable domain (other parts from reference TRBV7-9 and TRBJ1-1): DTGVSQNPRHKITKRGQNVTFRCDPISEHNRLYWYRQTLGQGPEFLTYFQNEAQLEKSRLLSDRFSAERPKGSFSTLEIQRTEQGDSAMYLCATLGPNTEAFFGQGTRLTVV.